This note documents a single T cell receptor beta chain sequence. The data stem from a study of shared T cell receptors in the human thymus. Trimming at V came to 1 base and at J to 5 bases, leaving 3 bases not matched to a gene. Germline lookup yields CDR1 SEHNR and CDR2 FQNEAQ (reference sequence). This CDR3 is built from 14 residues. Assay: immunoSEQ multiplex PCR; the TCRdb copy retains only in-frame clones and omits some. The sample includes some 760,000 clones, approximately 85% seen only once; the top ten take about 0.011%. The sample was also linked to a second study, of human thymus T cells.

The chain links TRBV7-9 to TRBJ1-1; 8 bases line up with TRBD1. The sample comprised thymocytes. The sequence was collected from a girl under three years old with a congenital heart defect. The CDR3 DNA reads as TGTGCCAGCAGCTTAGGGACAGGGATAACTGAAGCTTTCTTT. This gives the protein CASSLGTGITEAFF.